This entry concerns a single T cell receptor beta chain. The antigen this receptor binds is unknown. Base qualities were left out, and no much larger clone turns up one base away. CDR1 and CDR2 were assigned from the germline V gene as SGHRS and YFSETQ. Taken from cysteine to phenylalanine, the CDR3 has 18 residues. Only the CDR3 region is kept as DNA, spanning 54 bases read in frame from base 1. The trim is 4 bases for V and 0 bases for J, with a gap of 22 bases between the germline ends. This sample was taken from a study of T cell responses to AZD1222 COVID-19 vaccine (TCRdb year 2021). Regarding the research as a whole: AZD1222 recipients whose second dose came at about 4 weeks and those whose second dose came at about 12 weeks were combined into one group, since spike-specific TCR depth and breadth did not differ between the two schedules. Trial participants were enrolled by age into 18-55, 56-69 and 70-plus year subgroups, with about 150, 27 and 61 TCR-sequenced participants respectively. A total of approximately 240 trial participants underwent TCR sequencing, of whom about 210 had received two doses of AZD1222 and some 26 had received two doses of the MenACWY control vaccine. The investigation overall reported the following: Spike-specific TCR breadth and depth rose significantly after two AZD1222 doses compared with day 0 and with MenACWY recipients. Most participants were white British and females outnumbered males, and the authors suggested that clonal diversity may have been underestimated. The 56-69-year group was small, and its depth increase did not reach significance, likely because of low power. Conclusions about previously exposed vaccinees are limited because only a handful of AZD1222 recipients were SARS-CoV-2 seropositive at baseline. Reportedly, close to half of the unique spike-specific TCRs recognized epitopes lying outside the regions that are mutated in the B.1.351 and B.1.1.7 variants. Because no day 14 peak-response samples were available, repertoires were characterized only after the peak T cell response. CD4 TCRs associated with the vaccine covered the entire spike protein, and the dominant responses were in regions 160-218 and 743-854.

The CDR3 regions of human TCRbeta chains were analyzed by immunosequencing. The original methods were these. Repertoire TCRs were matched against a reference library of SARS-CoV-2-specific TCRs generated with the MIRA antigen-specificity platform. Breadth meant the fraction of unique TCRs that were SARS-CoV-2-associated, whereas depth meant the fraction of total T cells that were SARS-CoV-2-associated. Each spike-specific TCR was assigned to its reactive spike region and to a CD4 or CD8 class using the MIRA data. Log10-transformed breadth and depth values were compared by one-way ANOVA with Sidak's multiple comparisons tests. TCRdb took this table from immuneACCESS and kept in-frame rearrangements with V and J called. Such tables lack part of the clones; where checked against another copy, unresolved V genes explain under half of the gap, and the rest is unexplained. From that table come the V and J calls and clone size; the DNA was used to work out D and trimming. The sample profile shows roughly 140,000 clones; 94% of them were found once. The ten most abundant clones make up over 1% of the sample.

The sample's time point label, decoded: baseline before first vaccination. Vaccinee samples came from UK trials COV001 and COV002, including a single-blind randomized controlled phase 2/3 trial of AZD1222 (ChAdOx1 nCoV-19) in healthy adults. For TCRbeta chain sequencing, PBMC samples from trial participants were taken at day 0 and at day 28 after the second dose. This TCR derives from an adult in good health. This chain joins TRBV5-1 to TRBJ1-1; the best D guess is TRBD1, with 5 bases matching. The sample consisted of peripheral blood, taken on day 0 of AZD1222 vaccination. The nucleotide sequence reads TGCGCCAGCAGCCATACTCGGGACGGATTTCTAATGAACACTGAAGCTTTCTTT. It is translated as CASSHTRDGFLMNTEAFF.